Below are 2 T cell receptor beta chains sequenced from a single sample in a study of T cells after yellow fever vaccination. TCRdb reprocessed the 5' RACE reads with MiXCR, giving one entry per CDR3 protein. The sample has 100,000 or so distinct CDR3 sequences, more than 7.5% seen once; the top ten hold 16%. Sequenced material: CD8+ T cells not binding an NS4B(214-222) dextramer, sorted from PBMCs, taken approximately 15 days after the first yellow fever vaccination. These receptors were taken from a man between 18 and 29 years old who received the YFV17D yellow fever vaccine.

This clonotype was seen a handful of times. The V call is TRBV28, the J call TRBJ1-2; 7 bases align to TRBD1. J was trimmed by 5 bases and V by 4 bases; bases with no gene match: 10. This CDR3 has 15 residues. Looked up from germline, CDR1 is MDHEN and CDR2 is SYDVKM. In DNA form, the CDR3 reads TGTGCCAGCAGTTCCCCACAGACAGGGCGGTATGGCTACACCTTC. Translating it yields CASSSPQTGRYGYTF.

The V and J genes are TRBV4-3 and TRBJ2-2; perhaps TRBD2 as D (6 bases). V shed 4 bases and J shed 1 base, with 13 bases lying between them. This CDR3 has 16 amino acids. CDR1 LGHNA and CDR2 YSLEER come from the germline V gene. CDR3 sequence reads: CASSPRDGWNTGELFF. Here the CDR3 DNA reads TGCGCCAGCAGCCCGCGGGACGGGTGGAACACCGGGGAGCTGTTTTTT.